This T cell receptor beta chain was documented in a study of blood T cell repertoires in COVID-19. In the study overall: T cells, B-cell-depleted T cells, or PBMCs supplied cDNA or gDNA.

The CDR3 extends over 17 amino acids. V gave up 1 base and J gave up 1 base, with 17 bases separating them. Using immunoSEQ multiplex PCR, the repertoire was profiled, and TCRdb retains in-frame clones only, with some absent. The data show around 220,000 clones, approximately 81% seen once. This clone was counted a single time. The specimen was peripheral blood. This TCR came from a woman older than 75 with acute or convalescent COVID-19. V and J are TRBV5-3 and TRBJ2-5; D possibly corresponds to TRBD1 (6 bases). TRBV5-3 has ORF status, its function being uncertain. The CDR3 nucleotides read TGTGCCAGAAGCTTGATAAGGGACACTTTCCTCCAAGAGACCCAGTACTTC. It specifies CARSLIRDTFLQETQYF.